This T cell receptor beta chain was sequenced in a study of blood T cell repertoires in COVID-19. In the study overall: The United States, Italy and Spain provided the acute and convalescent COVID-19 samples. T cells, B-cell-depleted T cells, or PBMCs supplied cDNA or gDNA.

In the authors' methods: Reference gene primers were amplified, and this amplification served to estimate nucleated cell counts. Using immunoSEQ multiplex PCR, the repertoire was profiled, and TCRdb retains in-frame clones only, with some absent. That table gives V, J and clone size, and the DNA gave D and trimming. In the table there are approximately 350,000 clones, over 70% of which are singletons. Enrolment of Seattle patients took place during active infection, and they were followed longitudinally. Germline CDR1 is SGHRS and CDR2 is YFSETQ. The V segment lost 3 bases and the J segment 4 bases; nucleotides outside the gene matches: 14. The CDR3 loop spans 17 amino acids.

Sequenced sample: peripheral blood. V gene TRBV5-1 combines with J gene TRBJ1-2; 8 bases align to TRBD1. This receptor was identified in a woman in her 50s with COVID-19, enrolled during active disease. Written as DNA, the CDR3 is TGCGCCAGCAGCTGGGAACCGGGACAGGTAGATCCCTATGGCTACACCTTC. Protein product: CASSWEPGQVDPYGYTF.